Included here is one TCR beta chain sequence, with context. The data are from a study of cytotoxic CD8 clonotypes in ibrutinib-treated CLL. Sequencing was performed with immunoSEQ multiplex PCR; in TCRdb, only in-frame clones are kept and a portion is missing. The sample records about 120,000 clones, 70% to 90% being singletons. V gave up 6 bases and J gave up 9 bases; unmatched junction bases: 11. Germline V gene data show CDR1 as MNHEY and CDR2 as SVGAGI. The CDR3 runs to 14 residues. The TCR originated in a human donor with chronic lymphocytic leukemia. This specimen was PBMCs, taken after 24 months of ibrutinib treatment. The genes are TRBV6-5 and TRBJ2-4; 7 bases fit TRBD1. CDR3 DNA sequence: TGTGCCAGCAGACCTGACAGGGATCGGGGCATTCAGTACTTC. This encodes CASRPDRDRGIQYF.